A single sample is the source of the 8 T cell receptor beta chains below, sequenced in a study of T cell changes during pregnancy in multiple sclerosis. Assay: immunoSEQ multiplex PCR; the TCRdb copy retains only in-frame clones and omits some. This table has around 110,000 clones, roughly nine tenths appearing once. Sequencing was performed on peripheral blood, taken in the third trimester of pregnancy. The source of these receptors is a female donor with multiple sclerosis, enrolled in a pregnancy study.

CDR3 sequence (DNA): TGTGCCAGCAGCTTAGCGGGAGAGCAGTTCTTC. Its translation is CASSLAGEQFF. The chain couples TRBV5-6 to TRBJ2-1, with 7 bases matching TRBD2. The CDR3 is 11 residues long. Germline lookup yields CDR1 SGHDT and CDR2 YYEEEE. The trim removed 2 bases at V and 10 bases at J, leaving 0 bases unmatched.

The V gene is TRBV6-1, the J gene TRBJ2-1, with 8 nucleotides matching TRBD2. The V and J ends lost 5 bases and 7 bases, in that order; junction bases with no gene match: 1. This CDR3 has 12 amino acids. Germline loops: CDR1 MNHNS, CDR2 SASEGT. CDR3 DNA: TGTGCCAGCAGTAGCGGGAGTAATGAGCAGTTCTTC. It translates to CASSSGSNEQFF.

This rearrangement joins TRBV29-1 to TRBJ2-1; D gene uncertain. The CDR3 is 13 amino acids. CDR1 is SQVTM, CDR2 ANQGSEA, per germline. Deletions cut 3 bases from V and 5 bases from J, with 11 bases between. The CDR3 sequence: CSVDTSVNNEQFF. Written as DNA, the CDR3 is TGCAGCGTTGATACCTCAGTTAACAATGAGCAGTTCTTC.

The CDR3 loop reads CASSSTGVGNQPQHF. The CDR3 coding sequence is TGTGCCAGCAGCTCTACAGGGGTCGGCAATCAGCCCCAGCATTTT. V gene TRBV7-9 combines with J gene TRBJ1-5, with 7 bases aligning to TRBD1. Losses at the gene ends were 4 bases for V and 2 bases for J; bases not matched to a gene: 5. Per the germline V gene, CDR1 is SEHNR and CDR2 is FQNEAQ (reference sequence). This CDR3 has 15 residues. Looking up the rest from reference TRBV7-9 and TRBJ1-5 gives the full variable domain: DTGVSQNPRHKITKRGQNVTFRCDPISEHNRLYWYRQTLGQGPEFLTYFQNEAQLEKSRLLSDRFSAERPKGSFSTLEIQRTEQGDSAMYLCASSSTGVGNQPQHFGDGTRLSIL.

The rearrangement uses TRBV19 and TRBJ1-2; TRBD1 matches at 7 bases. V gave up 4 bases and J gave up 8 bases; unmatched junction bases: 4. The CDR3 length is 12 residues. Germline values: CDR1 LNHDA, CDR2 SQIVND (reference sequence). The CDR3 region has the DNA TGTGCCAGTAGTAGATGGACAGGAGGCTACACCTTC. This gives the protein CASSRWTGGYTF.

The chain couples TRBV18 to TRBJ2-2; 7 nucleotides align to TRBD1. J gave up 3 bases and V 3 bases, and 4 bases lay outside the gene matches. This CDR3 contains 15 residues. Germline-derived CDR1 and CDR2 are KGHSH and LQKENI. DNA for the CDR3: TGTGCCAGCTCACCGGTCACAGGGGACACCGGGGAGCTGTTTTTT. The encoded protein is CASSPVTGDTGELFF.

The chain combines TRBV7-6 with TRBJ1-5; 9 bases line up with TRBD1. Per the germline V gene, CDR1 is SGHVS and CDR2 is FNYEAQ. V trimming: 4 bases; J trimming: 4 bases; junction bases outside the gene matches: 5. The CDR3 extends over 15 amino acids. The CDR3 nucleotides read TGTGCCAGCAGCTACGGACAGGGGTCTAATCAGCCCCAGCATTTT. It yields the protein CASSYGQGSNQPQHF.

The rearrangement uses TRBV6-1 and TRBJ2-3; TRBD2 matches 7 bases. Trimming at V came to 7 bases and at J to 2 bases, leaving 9 bases not matched to a gene. CDR1 is MNHNS, CDR2 SASEGT, per germline. This CDR3 region has 15 residues. The CDR3 region has the DNA TGTGCCAGCACCCCCCGGGGGGTAAACACAGATACGCAGTATTTT. Amino acid sequence: CASTPRGVNTDTQYF.